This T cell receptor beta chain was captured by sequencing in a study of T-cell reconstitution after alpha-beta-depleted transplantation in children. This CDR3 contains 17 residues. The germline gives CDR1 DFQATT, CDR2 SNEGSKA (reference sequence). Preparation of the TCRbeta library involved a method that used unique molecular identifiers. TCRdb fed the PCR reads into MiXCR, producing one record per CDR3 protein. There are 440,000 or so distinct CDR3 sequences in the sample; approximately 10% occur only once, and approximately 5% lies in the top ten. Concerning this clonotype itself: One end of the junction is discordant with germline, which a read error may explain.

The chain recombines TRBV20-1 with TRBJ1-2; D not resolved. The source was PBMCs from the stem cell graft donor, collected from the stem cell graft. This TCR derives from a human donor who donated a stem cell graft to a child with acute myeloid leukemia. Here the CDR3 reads CCARDVKGVFRLDGYTF. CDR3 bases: TGCTGTGCTAGAGATGTAAAGGGTGTCTTTAGATTAGATGGCTACACCTTC.